Sequencing of this T cell receptor (beta chain) was carried out in a study of blood T cell repertoires in COVID-19. Across the study: The origin of the acute and convalescent COVID-19 samples was the United States, Italy and Spain.

Clones were sequenced by immunoSEQ multiplex PCR, and TCRdb holds only the in-frame ones, with some missing. This table has about 210,000 clones, roughly four fifths appearing once. This TCR was recovered from a woman between 40 and 50 years old with acute or convalescent COVID-19. The sequencing input was peripheral blood.

CDR3 nucleotide sequence: TGTGCCAGCAGGGGAACAGGGCGTTTGGAGCAGTTCTTC. Encoded protein: CASRGTGRLEQFF. V and J are TRBV5-6 and TRBJ2-1, with D perhaps TRBD1 (6 bases). CDR3 length: 13 residues. Trimming removed 5 bases from V and 10 bases from J, with 16 bases in between. The germline V gene encodes CDR1 SGHDT and CDR2 YYEEEE. Drawing the rest from reference TRBV5-6 and TRBJ2-1, the complete variable domain is DAGVTQSPTHLIKTRGQQVTLRCSPKSGHDTVSWYQQALGQGPQFIFQYYEEEERQRGNFPDRFSGHQFPNYSSELNVNALLLGDSALYLCASRGTGRLEQFFGPGTRLTVL.